Described below is a single T cell receptor beta chain sequence and its context. This clone appeared a few times. The target of this receptor is not known. No base-level quality is on record; no much larger clone is a single base apart. The cohort comprised fewer than 750 healthy bone marrow donors. Cohort members were all nominally healthy when sampled, although unrecorded immune exposures were likely present. The donor tested CMV seropositive and was one of the 289 seropositive cohort members. A peripheral blood sample was provided by each donor, and peripheral blood mononuclear cells were used for TCR beta sequencing. Genomic DNA was extracted from the blood cell samples with the Qiagen DNeasy Blood Extraction Kit. The data stem from a study of cytomegalovirus exposure and HLA in healthy donors (dated by TCRdb to the late 2010s). For the study in its entirety: In an earlier analysis of under 750 of the donors, 250 to 350 Gb of sequence data and approximately 100 million unique TCR beta sequences from approximately 180 million T cells were reported. An early release that covered roughly 600 HLA-typed donors contained about 300 gigabases of sequencing data and 65 million to 100 million unique TCR sequences. The genetic ancestry cluster associated with self-reported Caucasian donors included roughly 84% of the roughly 400 genotyped donors. The aim of the study was to test whether cataloging public T cell receptors could identify signatures of past pathogen exposure. The study used immunosequencing to profile the T cell repertoires of approximately 650 subjects and linked those repertoires to cytomegalovirus serostatus. Besides the first cohort of around 700 subjects, a separate validation cohort made up of some 110 different subjects was used. The study combined high-throughput TCR immunosequencing, statistical association of individual TCRs with disease status, and machine learning to predict cytomegalovirus infection status. In a later analysis, previously published TCR beta repertoires from 666 donors were re-analyzed and high-resolution HLA genotyping was added so that TCR occurrence patterns could be studied. In the later analysis, no new phenotypic data were used to find candidate immune exposures; instead, reliance was placed on TCR beta sequences and their occurrence across donors. An earlier analysis of 500 to 650 of the donors applied high-throughput TCR beta sequencing to assess whether each TCR beta V gene segment acted as functional or pseudogenic. Donor age, sex, ethnicity and CMV serostatus were collected together with the repertoire data. A later genetic analysis took genome-wide SNP genotypes for about 65% of the roughly 670 donors and used that subset as a discovery cohort. All discovery cohort repertoires had been generated on a single sequencing platform. Class I and class II HLA loci were covered by the typing at four-digit resolution. The number of typed donors differed by locus: 629-630 for A, B, C, DRB1 and DQB1; approximately 520 for DQA1; roughly 600 for DPA1; and 400 to 480 for DPB1. Roughly 5 DR-DQ haplotypes were treated as single units for association and clustering because of strong linkage in the cohort. Among some 400 genotyped donors of the cohort, an average of 235,054 unique TCR beta nucleotide sequences were sequenced per donor, 15% to 20% of them non-productive.

Findings and caveats that apply to the study as a whole: Only TCR beta chains were sequenced in this cohort, and the absence of alpha or paired-chain data limited detectable features. In a later analysis, the rate of TCR association differed among HLA loci, with DRB1 alleles having the most associated TCRs and HLA-C alleles having the fewest. Across donors, most TCR sequences were observed very rarely, whereas some public TCRs were present in many individuals. Specific HLA alleles were associated with 15,000 to 20,000 TCR beta sequences at a false discovery rate of 0.05 in a later analysis. Because some donors lacked HLA typing at each locus, the association tests relied only on the typed subset. In vitro tests confirmed that a few of the cytomegalovirus-associated TCR beta chains recognize cytomegalovirus antigens. The authors suggested that the approach could potentially be generalized to other disease states and immunological phenotypes. A later analysis found that HLA-associated TCR beta chains were more clonally expanded and had lower generation probabilities than equally common non-associated chains. A total of 150 to 200 TCR beta chains were listed by the study as associated with cytomegalovirus. A further reported finding was that TCR beta sequences accurately predicted the HLA-A and HLA-B alleles for most subjects in the first cohort. In both the original and validation cohorts, the classifier was reported to diagnose cytomegalovirus status with high specificity and sensitivity. Correlated functional status among segregating V segments might be attributable to linkage disequilibrium, but an unknown experimental factor could not be ruled out. V-gene and J-gene trimming of TCR beta chains was associated with a missense DCLRE1C variant in a later genetic analysis, and the association was replicated in an independent cohort. The sequencing pipeline was judged likely to have produced a cluster of highly shared sequence variants as a technical artifact. In an earlier analysis of about 550 of the donors, most TCR beta V segments were observed in productive rearrangements about 87% or about 30% of the time, broadly matching IMGT annotations. Some IMGT-functional V segments, including TRBV6-2 and TRBV6-3, could not be distinguished by the 87-base-pair reads and were therefore excluded. Strong co-occurrence of HLA alleles, especially DR and DQ, made assigning TCR associations to individual alleles difficult. Because counts were too low, roughly 17 rarely observed V segments, including chromosome 9 orphons, were left out of the earlier analysis of approximately 580 of the donors. CMV serostatus was the only immune exposure information available for the cohort. Several of the top co-occurrence clusters appeared to be linked to parvovirus B19, influenza, CMV and Epstein-Barr virus, according to a later analysis. In a later genetic analysis, fewer N-insertions in productive TCRs were reported among donors in an Asian-associated ancestry cluster than the roughly 640-donor mean. Most CMV-associated TCR beta chains appeared to be HLA-restricted in a later analysis, and the HLA associations seemed to be driven largely by CMV exposure. The presence/absence analyses assumed that sequencing depth was roughly uniform across donors, and that assumption may not be true.

V and J are truncated by 0 bases and 3 bases respectively, leaving an intervening sequence of 12 bases. Measured from the cysteine to the phenylalanine, the CDR3 is 15 residues long. Only the CDR3 DNA is retained, 45 bases long and in frame from the first base. Per the germline V gene (reference sequence), GTSNPN is the CDR1 and SVGIG is the CDR2. Library preparation used the immunoSEQ multiplex PCR assay. For the multiplex PCR, a mixture combining 60 forward primers for TCR Vbeta segments and 13 reverse primers for TCR Jbeta segments was used. The CDR3 region of rearranged TCR beta genes was amplified from genomic DNA by a multiplex PCR assay. On the Illumina HiSeq System, the amplified TCR beta libraries were sequenced as 87-base-pair reads. The authors' pipeline ran thus. In a later analysis, roughly 80 million unique TCR beta chains were counted across the 500 to 850 repertoires, and roughly 10 million of these chains were shared by at least two donors. Raw reads were error-corrected and collapsed into unique sequences by a nearest-neighbor algorithm in which closely related sequences were merged to remove PCR and sequencing errors. V, D and J gene segments were assigned by aligning CDR3 sequences to IMGT reference sequences. For a sequence to be retained, a match of at least six nucleotides was required to both a V gene segment and a J gene segment. Rearrangements were called productive when the CDR3 lacked stop codons and stayed in frame with V and J; all others were non-productive. CDR3 was defined by IMGT convention, running from the second conserved V-encoded cysteine to the conserved J-encoded phenylalanine. Sequences without an unambiguous match to a single V gene segment were excluded from the earlier analysis of several hundred of the donors. In an earlier analysis of approximately 550 of the donors, V segments were called functional above 56.7% productive rearrangements and were called segregating when the between-donor standard deviation exceeded 5%. A statistical classification framework was built to diagnose cytomegalovirus status from the catalog of TCR beta chain sequences. A later analysis assigned V and J genes by comparing TCR nucleotide sequences with IMGT/GENE-DB human TR gene sequences. The TCRdist pipeline was used in a later analysis to assign CDR3 sequences and most-parsimonious VDJ recombination scenarios. A later analysis defined each TCR beta chain by its CDR3 amino acid sequence plus V-gene family, and excluded reads lacking a unique V-gene family. As a way to deal with suspected cross-contamination and a sequencing artifact, a later analysis dropped under 600 nucleotide sequences that were highly shared and had low generation probability. In a later analysis, a clonal expansion index for each public chain was calculated from normalized within-repertoire ranks of inferred template counts. In a later analysis, generation probabilities were computed using a VDJ recombination model fitted to out-of-frame rearrangements, and the results were checked against IGoR. In a later analysis, hypergeometric tests were used to score TCR-TCR, TCR-HLA and TCR-CMV co-occurrence, with a repertoire-size bias correction applied to TCR pairs. To estimate false discovery rates, a later analysis permuted the HLA or CMV assignments 20 times. A later analysis grouped co-occurring TCRs with DBSCAN, adding TCRdist sequence similarity when clustering within HLA-allele-positive subsets. Repertoires with fewer than 30,000 or more than 120,000 public chains, plus five repertoires with anomalous nucleotide sharing, were excluded from co-occurrence clustering. In TCRdb, the immuneACCESS table is reduced to in-frame sequences with V and J assigned. These tables do not hold every clone; where another copy was compared, an unresolved V gene accounts for under half, and the others remain unexplained. Clonal size and the V and J genes are those of that table, whereas D and trimming came from the DNA. For this sample there are under 250,000 clones; around 76% appear just once. The ten largest clones capture nearly 6% of the sample.

The chain is made from TRBV30 and TRBJ1-5, with TRBD1 perhaps the D gene, on 5 matching bases. The sequence was obtained from a man aged 35 to 55 in good health and CMV-seropositive. Source material: PBMCs. This receptor carries the CDR3 CAWSVTRGTNQPQHF. The nucleotide sequence reads as follows: TGTGCCTGGAGTGTAACACGGGGGACCAATCAGCCCCAGCATTTT.